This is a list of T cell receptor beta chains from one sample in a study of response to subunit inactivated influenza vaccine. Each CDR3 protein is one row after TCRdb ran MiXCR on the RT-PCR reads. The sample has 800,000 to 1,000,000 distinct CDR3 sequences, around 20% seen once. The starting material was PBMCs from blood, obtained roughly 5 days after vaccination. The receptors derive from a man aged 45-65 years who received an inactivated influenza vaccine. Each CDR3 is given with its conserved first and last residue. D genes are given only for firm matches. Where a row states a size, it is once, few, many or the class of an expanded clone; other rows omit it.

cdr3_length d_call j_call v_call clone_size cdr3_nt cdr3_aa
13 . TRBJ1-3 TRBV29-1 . TGCAGCGTTGGGGCAGGGCTTGGAAACACCATATATTTT CSVGAGLGNTIYF
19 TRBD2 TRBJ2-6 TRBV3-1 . TGTGCCAGCAGCCATATTACGGGACTAGCGGGAGCTGGGGCCAACGTCCTGACTTTC CASSHITGLAGAGANVLTF
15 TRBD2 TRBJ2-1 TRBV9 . TGTGCCAGCAGCCACCGGACTAGCGGTACCGATGAGCAGTTCTTC CASSHRTSGTDEQFF
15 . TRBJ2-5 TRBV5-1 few TGCGCCAGCAGCTTGGACAGAGGGGCCCAAGAGACCCAGTACTTC CASSLDRGAQETQYF
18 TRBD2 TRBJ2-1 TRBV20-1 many TGCAGTGCCCCCGCCCGGGAGGTGGCGGGAGGGAACTACAATGAGCAGTTCTTC CSAPAREVAGGNYNEQFF
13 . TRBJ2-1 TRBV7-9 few TGTGCCAGCAGCCACGCCGGGGCCAATGAGCAGTTCTTC CASSHAGANEQFF
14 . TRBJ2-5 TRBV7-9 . TGTGCCAGCAGCTTAGTGTCGTCGTCTTGGGCCCAGTACTTC CASSLVSSSWAQYF
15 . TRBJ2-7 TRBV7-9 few TGTGCCAGCAGCCTAATTAGGGGACAATCCTACGAGCAGTACTTC CASSLIRGQSYEQYF
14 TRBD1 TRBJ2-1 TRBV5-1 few TGCGCCAGCAGCTCCGGGACAGGCTCCAATGAGCAGTTCTTC CASSSGTGSNEQFF
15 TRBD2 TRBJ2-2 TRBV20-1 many TGCAGTGCTAGGCCTCCTAGCGGCAACACCGGGGAGCTGTTTTTT CSARPPSGNTGELFF
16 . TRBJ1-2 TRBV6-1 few TGTGCCAGCAGCGAAGACCCAACGATAGCTAACTATGGCTACACCTTC CASSEDPTIANYGYTF
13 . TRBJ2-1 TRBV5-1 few TGCGCCAGCAGCTTGGCACCCGACAATGAGCAGTTCTTC CASSLAPDNEQFF
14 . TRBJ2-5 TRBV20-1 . TGCAGTGCTGGGGGAAGGAGAATCCAAGAGACCCAGTACTTC CSAGGRRIQETQYF
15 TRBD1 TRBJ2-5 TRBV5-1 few TGCGCCAGCAGCTATGGAACAGGGGTGGGCGAGACCCAGTACTTC CASSYGTGVGETQYF
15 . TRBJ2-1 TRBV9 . TGTGCCAGCAGCGGATTGGCGGGTCGGGTCCATGAGCAGTTCTTC CASSGLAGRVHEQFF
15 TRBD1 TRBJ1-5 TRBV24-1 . TGTGCCACCAGTGCTGGGACAGCACACAATCAGCCCCAGCATTTT CATSAGTAHNQPQHF
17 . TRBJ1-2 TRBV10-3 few TGTGCCATCAGTGAGTCGGGGGTGAGGGGCCGACATTATGGCTACACCTTC CAISESGVRGRHYGYTF
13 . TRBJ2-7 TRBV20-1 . TGCAGTGCTAGACTGTCAGCAGCCTACGAGCAGTACTTC CSARLSAAYEQYF
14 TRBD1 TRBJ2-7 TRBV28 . TGTGCCAGCAGGGGAGGGGACAGGGTAAGCGAGCAGTACTTC CASRGGDRVSEQYF
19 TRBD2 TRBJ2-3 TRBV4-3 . TGCGCCAGCAGCCAAGAATCGGGACTAGCGGGAGCAAGCACAGATACGCAGTATTTT CASSQESGLAGASTDTQYF
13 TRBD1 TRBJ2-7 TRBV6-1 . TGTGCCAGCATGCGGACAGGAATCAAGGTCCCCTCCTTC CASMRTGIKVPSF
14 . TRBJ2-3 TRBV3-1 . TGTGCCAGCAGGGCACGGGGTGGCACAGATACGCAGTATTTT CASRARGGTDTQYF
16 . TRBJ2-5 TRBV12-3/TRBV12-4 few TGTGCCAGCAGTTTAGGCGCCAGCCTCCTGGGAGAGACCCAGTACTTC CASSLGASLLGETQYF
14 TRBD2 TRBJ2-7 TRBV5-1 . TGCGCCAGCAGCGGCGGACTAGCGGGACCCGAGCAGTACTTC CASSGGLAGPEQYF
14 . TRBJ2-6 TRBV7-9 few TGTGCCAGCAGCCCGGTTACTGGGGCCAACGTCCTGACTTTC CASSPVTGANVLTF
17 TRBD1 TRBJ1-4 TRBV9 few TGTGCCAGCAGCGTAGCTCTTTCTGGGACAGGGGATGAAAAACTGTTTTTT CASSVALSGTGDEKLFF
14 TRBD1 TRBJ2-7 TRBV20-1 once TGCAGTGCTAGCGGGACAGGGTTTGAAAACGAGCAGTACTTC CSASGTGFENEQYF
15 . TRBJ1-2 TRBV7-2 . TGTGCCAGCAGCTCCATCGGGACACTTAACTATGGCTACACCTTC CASSSIGTLNYGYTF
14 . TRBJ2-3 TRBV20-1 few TGCAGTGCTAGACTAAGGCCGAACACAGATACGCAGTATTTT CSARLRPNTDTQYF
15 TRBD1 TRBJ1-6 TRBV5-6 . TGTGCCAGCAGCTTGAACAGGGGATTTAATTCACCCCTCCACTTT CASSLNRGFNSPLHF
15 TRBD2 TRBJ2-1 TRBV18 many TGTGCCAGCTCACCACGGCGCGGGGGAAACAATGAGCAGTTCTTC CASSPRRGGNNEQFF
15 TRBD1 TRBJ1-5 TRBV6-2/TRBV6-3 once TGTGCCAGCAGGCAGGACAGGGGGCCCGGTCAGCCCCAGCATTTT CASRQDRGPGQPQHF
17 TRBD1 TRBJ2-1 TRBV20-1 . TGCAGTGCTAGATTCAGGGACCGGGACAGGGTATTAGATGAGCAGTTCTTC CSARFRDRDRVLDEQFF
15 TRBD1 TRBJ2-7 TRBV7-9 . TGTGCCAGCAGCCCGCGTGACAGGGAAGGAGGCGAGCAGTACTTC CASSPRDREGGEQYF
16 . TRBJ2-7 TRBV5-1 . TGCGCCAGCAGCGTATCGGAGGGGAGATCTTCCTACGAGCAGTACTTC CASSVSEGRSSYEQYF
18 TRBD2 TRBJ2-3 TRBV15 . TGTGCCACCAGCAGAGGGGGGCAAGCGGGAGGAGGCACAGATACGCAGTATTTT CATSRGGQAGGGTDTQYF
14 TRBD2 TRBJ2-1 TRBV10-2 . TGCGCCAGCAGTGAGACGCGGACTAGCGGGGGGGCGTTCTTC CASSETRTSGGAFF
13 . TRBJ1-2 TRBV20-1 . TGCAGTGCTAGAGTACCAGAGAGAAATGGCTACACCTTC CSARVPERNGYTF
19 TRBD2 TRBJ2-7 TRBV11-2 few TGTGCCAGCAGCTTTAGTCCGGAGTGGACTAGCGGGGGTACCTACGAGCAGTACTTC CASSFSPEWTSGGTYEQYF
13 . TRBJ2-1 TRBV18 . TGTGCCAGCTCACCACTTAGCGCCTATGAGCAGTTCTTC CASSPLSAYEQFF
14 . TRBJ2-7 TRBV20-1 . TGCAGTGTCGCGACAGGTTCTAGGTCCCACGAGCAGTACTTC CSVATGSRSHEQYF
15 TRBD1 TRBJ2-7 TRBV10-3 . TGTGCCATCAGTGACCTCGGGACAGGGGCCTACGAGCAGTACTTC CAISDLGTGAYEQYF
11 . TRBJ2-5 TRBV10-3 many TGTGCCACCCGTACCGGAGAGACCCAGTACTTC CATRTGETQYF
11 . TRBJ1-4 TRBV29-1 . TGCAGCGGGGCGAAGGGGGAAAAACTGTTTTTT CSGAKGEKLFF
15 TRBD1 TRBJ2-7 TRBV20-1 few TGCAGTGCTAGAGTCCCGGGACAGCCTCCCTACGAGCAGTACTTC CSARVPGQPPYEQYF
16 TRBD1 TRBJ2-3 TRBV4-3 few TGCGCCAGCAGCCAAGGCCAGGGACAGTCCACAGATACGCAGTATTTT CASSQGQGQSTDTQYF
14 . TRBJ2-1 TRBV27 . TGTGCCAGCAGTTTAGGCGGGCGCCACAATGAGCAGTTCTTC CASSLGGRHNEQFF
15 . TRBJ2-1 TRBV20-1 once TGCAGTGCTAGAGATACACTGACATCCTACAATGAGCAGTTCTTC CSARDTLTSYNEQFF
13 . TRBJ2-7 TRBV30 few TGTGCCTGGAGCTACGGACGAGGCTACGAGCAGTACTTC CAWSYGRGYEQYF
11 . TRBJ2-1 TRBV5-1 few TGCGCCAGCAGGACGGGCGGTGAGCAGTTCTTC CASRTGGEQFF
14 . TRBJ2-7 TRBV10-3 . TGTGCCATCAGGGGGGTTGGGGGAGCATACGAGCAGTACTTC CAIRGVGGAYEQYF
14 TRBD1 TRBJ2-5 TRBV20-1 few TGCAGTGCTACGCCCTCGGACAGGAGTGAGACCCAGTACTTC CSATPSDRSETQYF
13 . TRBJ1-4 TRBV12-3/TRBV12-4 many TGTGCCAGCATGCCGGGCCATTCTGAAAAACTGTTTTTT CASMPGHSEKLFF
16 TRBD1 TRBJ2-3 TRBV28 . TGTGCCAGCAGCCTCGACTGGGCAGGGGGCTCGGATACGCAGTATTTT CASSLDWAGGSDTQYF
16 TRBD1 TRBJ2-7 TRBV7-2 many TGTGCCAGCAGCTTAGCGTCCGGGACAGGGGCCTACGAGCAGTACTTC CASSLASGTGAYEQYF
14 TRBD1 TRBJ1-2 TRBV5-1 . TGCGCCAGCAGCTTAGAACAGGGGGCGATGGGCTACACCTTC CASSLEQGAMGYTF
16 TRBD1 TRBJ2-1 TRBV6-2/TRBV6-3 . TGTGCCAGCAGTTCCGACAGGGGGCGATCCTACAATGAGCAGTTCTTC CASSSDRGRSYNEQFF
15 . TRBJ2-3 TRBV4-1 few TGCGCCAGCAGCCAATGGGACCGACGCACAGATACGCAGTATTTT CASSQWDRRTDTQYF
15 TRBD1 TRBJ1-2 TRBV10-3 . TGTGCCTCGGGACAGGGACCTTTGAGGGACTATGGCTACACCTTC CASGQGPLRDYGYTF
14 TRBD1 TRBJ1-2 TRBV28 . TGTGCCAGCAGGACAGGGGGCAAAGTCTATGGCTACACCTTC CASRTGGKVYGYTF